Here is one T cell receptor (beta chain) with its context. These data are taken from a study of T cell changes during pregnancy in multiple sclerosis. Produced via immunoSEQ multiplex PCR; TCRdb's table is partial and in-frame only. Among approximately 100,000 clones listed, approximately 90% were seen once. CDR1 and CDR2 (germline): SNHLY, FYNNEI. Unmatched junction bases numbered 8, after V lost 7 bases and J lost 3 bases. This CDR3 is 14 amino acids long. V usage is TRBV2 and J usage is TRBJ1-1, with TRBD1 identical over 7 bases. This TCR derives from a female donor with multiple sclerosis, enrolled in a pregnancy study. This sample comprised peripheral blood, obtained after pregnancy. The CDR3 bases are TGTGCCAGCAAGGTGAGGGGGCGCGACACTGAAGCTTTCTTT. Translation: CASKVRGRDTEAFF.